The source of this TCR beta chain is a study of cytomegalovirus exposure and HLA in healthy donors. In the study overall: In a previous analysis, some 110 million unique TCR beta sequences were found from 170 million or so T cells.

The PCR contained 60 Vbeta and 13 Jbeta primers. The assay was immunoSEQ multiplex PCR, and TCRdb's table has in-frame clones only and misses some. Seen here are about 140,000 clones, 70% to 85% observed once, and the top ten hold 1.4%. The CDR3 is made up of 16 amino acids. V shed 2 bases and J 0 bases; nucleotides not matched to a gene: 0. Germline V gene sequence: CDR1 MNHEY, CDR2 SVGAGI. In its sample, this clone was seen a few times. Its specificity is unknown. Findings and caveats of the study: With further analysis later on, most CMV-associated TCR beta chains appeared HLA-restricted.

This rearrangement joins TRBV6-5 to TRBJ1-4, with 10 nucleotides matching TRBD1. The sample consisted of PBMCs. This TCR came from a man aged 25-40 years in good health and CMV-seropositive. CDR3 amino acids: CASSYDRGPTNEKLFF. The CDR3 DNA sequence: TGTGCCAGCAGTTACGACAGGGGGCCAACTAATGAAAAACTGTTTTTT.